Each of the 2 T cell receptor beta chains below was sequenced from the same sample in a study of shared clonotypes between healthy human individuals. Generated by immunoSEQ multiplex PCR, the TCRdb table keeps only in-frame clones and is missing some. The sample includes 700,000 or so clones, about two thirds of them seen just once. Sample: memory CD4+ T cells sorted from blood. This sample's subset: CD45RA-negative fraction. These receptors were collected from a woman between 25 and 40 years old in good health.

This clone was detected a few times. The rearrangement joins TRBV2 to TRBJ1-4; unclear D gene. This CDR3 region has 13 residues. The ends were cut back, 5 bases at V and 0 bases at J, with 4 bases in the middle. Germline lookup yields CDR1 SNHLY and CDR2 FYNNEI. CDR3 nucleotide sequence: TGTGCCAGCAGTTTTGCAACTAATGAAAAACTGTTTTTT. It yields the protein CASSFATNEKLFF.

J is TRBJ1-4 and V is TRBV2; 7 positions match TRBD1. CDR1 and CDR2 from the germline V gene are SNHLY and FYNNEI. With V trimmed by 4 bases and J by 6 bases, 5 bases remained unmatched. The CDR3 consists of 14 residues. The CDR3 sequence: CASSVGQGDEKLFF. The CDR3 region has the DNA TGTGCCAGCAGTGTTGGGCAGGGGGATGAAAAACTGTTTTTT.